This TCR beta chain was obtained from a study of regulatory T cells in long-lasting Graves disease. As to time point: newly diagnosed GD, antithyroid drugs for less than 3 months. RNA isolated from PBMCs was used to make the TCR library. This clonotype showed up many times. V was trimmed by 5 bases and J by 2 bases, leaving 15 bases between them. Germline loops: CDR1 SGHTA, CDR2 FQGNSA. The CDR3 runs to 15 residues. Libraries of TCR beta came from iRepertoire HTBI primers plus Arm-PCR of CDR3 regions. TCRdb used MiXCR to reprocess the multiplex PCR reads, holding one entry per CDR3 protein. The table shows roughly 610,000 distinct CDR3 sequences, with about 15% occurring only once. This sample was shared with a second study, whose subject was T cells in Graves' hyperthyroidism and ophthalmopathy. From that study: An initial round of RT-PCR targeting the TCR CDR3 relied on the HTBI primer set.

Sequences were derived from peripheral blood mononuclear cells (PBMCs), sampled at new diagnosis, from a patient treated with antithyroid drugs. This receptor was taken from a woman in her twenties or thirties with Graves disease. This chain joins TRBV7-2 and TRBJ1-1; a possible D gene is TRBD1 (5 bases). For the CDR3, the DNA is TGTGCCAGCAGCCCGCGACAGAGAGGAAACACTGAAGCTTTCTTT. It is translated as CASSPRQRGNTEAFF.